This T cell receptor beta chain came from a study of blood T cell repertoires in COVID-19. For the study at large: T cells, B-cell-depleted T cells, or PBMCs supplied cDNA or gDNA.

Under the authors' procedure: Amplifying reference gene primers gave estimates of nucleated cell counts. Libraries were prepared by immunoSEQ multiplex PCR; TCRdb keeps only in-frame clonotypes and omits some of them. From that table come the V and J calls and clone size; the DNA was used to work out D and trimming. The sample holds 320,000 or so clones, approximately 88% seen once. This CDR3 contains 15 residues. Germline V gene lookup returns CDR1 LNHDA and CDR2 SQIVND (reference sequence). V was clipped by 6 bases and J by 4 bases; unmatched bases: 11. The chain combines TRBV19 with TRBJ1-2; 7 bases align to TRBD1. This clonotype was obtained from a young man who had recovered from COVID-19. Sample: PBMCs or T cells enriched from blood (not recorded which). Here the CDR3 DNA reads TGTGCCAGTAGACCCAGCGGCAGGGGGGTCTATGGCTACACCTTC. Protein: CASRPSGRGVYGYTF. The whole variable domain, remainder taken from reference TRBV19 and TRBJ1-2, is DGGITQSPKYLFRKEGQNVTLSCEQNLNHDAMYWYRQDPGQGLRLIYYSQIVNDFQKGDIAEGYSVSREKKESFPLTVTSAQKNPTAFYLCASRPSGRGVYGYTFGSGTRLTVV.